In its sample, the clone carrying this T cell receptor (beta chain) was seen a few times. This CDR3 is 16 amino acids long. Looked up from germline, CDR1 is MNHNS and CDR2 is SASEGT. V was trimmed by 2 bases and J by 8 bases, leaving 19 bases between them. The sample belongs to a study of blood T cell repertoires in COVID-19. Study background: PBMCs, B-cell-depleted T cells, or T cells were the source of the cDNA or gDNA that made up the material.

Methods used by the authors: Amplifying reference gene primers gave estimates of nucleated cell counts. Sequencing was performed with immunoSEQ multiplex PCR; in TCRdb, only in-frame clones are kept and a portion is missing. V and J calls and clone size follow that table, whereas D and trimming were derived from the DNA. The sample records about 160,000 clones, about 91% being singletons. Sequenced input: peripheral blood. This receptor was obtained from a woman aged 60-75 years who had recovered from COVID-19. The J gene is TRBJ2-1, the V gene TRBV6-1; maybe TRBD2 (5 bases). The CDR3 sequence is CASSENGQSGGDEQFF. DNA of the CDR3: TGTGCCAGCAGTGAAAACGGGCAGTCAGGAGGCGATGAGCAGTTCTTC.